This TCR beta chain stems from a study of T-cell memory formation after mild COVID-19. One entry per CDR3 protein, called by TCRdb with MiXCR from the 5' RACE reads. The sample has around 180,000 distinct CDR3 sequences, approximately 16% seen once. V dropped 2 bases and J dropped 11 bases, with 13 bases sitting between them. CDR3 size: 13 residues. Sequences were obtained from PBMCs or a T cell subset sorted from them (not recorded which). The sequence was obtained from an adult woman who had mild COVID-19 (a few samples of this study predate the infection). Cell type and time point are not known. The chain is built from TRBV12-3 or TRBV12-4 and TRBJ2-1; D unclear. CDR3 in amino acids: CASSLRAESQQFF. The CDR3 DNA reads as TGTGCCAGCAGTTTAAGGGCCGAGTCCCAGCAGTTCTTC.